Sequencing of this T cell receptor (beta chain) was carried out in a study of cytomegalovirus exposure and HLA in healthy donors. Study results and limitations: Per published accounts, TCR beta sequences correctly predicted the HLA-A and HLA-B alleles of most subjects. Looking again later, the authors saw that most CMV-associated TCR beta chains seemed HLA-restricted.

As to this clone: The target antigen is unknown.

It was with 60 Vbeta and 13 Jbeta primers that the PCR ran. The method was immunoSEQ multiplex PCR; TCRdb's version includes in-frame clones alone and lacks a portion of them. The table shows around 110,000 clones, with 65% to 90% occurring only once. After removal of 0 bases from V and 1 base from J, the junction contained 11 bases not matched to a gene. CDR1 and CDR2 (germline): LGHNA, YNFKEQ. This CDR3 region has 19 residues. Material for sequencing was PBMCs. The rearrangement uses TRBV4-2 and TRBJ2-4, with 8 bases lining up with TRBD2. The TCR originated in a woman between 25 and 40 years old in good health and CMV-seronegative. The CDR3 reads CASSQDELAVGGAKNIQYF. CDR3 nucleotide sequence: TGTGCCAGCAGCCAAGATGAACTAGCGGTGGGAGGGGCCAAAAACATTCAGTACTTC.